Included here is one TCR beta chain sequence, with context. Generated by immunoSEQ multiplex PCR, the TCRdb table keeps only in-frame clones and is missing some. The sample yields 15,000 to 20,000 clones, 73% seen once. This entry comes from a study of OX40 agonist ivuxolimab in advanced cancers. Across the study: Patients received the agonistic anti-OX40 (CD134) antibody ivuxolimab.

The CDR3 runs 14 residues. V lost 0 bases and J 1 base, leaving 8 bases between the germline ends. Germline-derived CDR1 and CDR2 are SGDLS and YYNGEE. This TCR derives from an adult with an advanced solid tumor such as melanoma, head and neck, liver or kidney cancer. The input for sequencing was CD4+ or CD8+ T cells sorted from blood, taken in a trial of the OX40 agonist ivuxolimab. The chain has TRBV9 and TRBJ2-7; D remains ambiguous. The chain's CDR3 is CASSVGPGSYEQYF. The CDR3 DNA reads as TGTGCCAGCAGCGTAGGTCCCGGATCCTACGAGCAGTACTTC.